These 16 T cell receptor beta chains originate from one sample sequenced in a study of spatial heterogeneity in lung cancer. Time point of the sample: sample taken at primary tumor resection. Extraction of whole RNA from tumor, nontumor lung or frozen PBMC preceded unsorted sequencing. From the 5' RACE reads, TCRdb called clonotypes with MiXCR, one entry per CDR3 protein. Among over 7,500 distinct CDR3 sequences listed, roughly 9.2% were seen once. Here the sequenced sample was PBMCs, taken at surgery. The receptors shown here come from a male donor with early-stage non-small cell lung cancer.

This clonotype is medium-sized. This beta chain is a stray sequence in a library constructed for alpha chains; its clone size is not meaningful. The rearrangement joins TRBV13 to TRBJ2-1; D is ambiguous. V lost 4 bases and J lost 12, with 13 bases in between. Germline-derived CDR1 and CDR2 are PRHDT and FYEKMQ (reference sequence). CDR3 length equals 12 residues. Here the CDR3 reads CASSSLGVGQFF. For the CDR3, the DNA is TGTGCCAGCAGCTCCCTAGGTGTGGGGCAGTTCTTC.

Concerning this clonotype itself: Being off target in a library aimed at alpha chains, this beta chain has a size of little meaning. V and J are TRBV3-1 and TRBJ2-5; TRBD2 agrees at 11 bases. V lost 4 bases, J lost 3 bases, and 10 bases stayed unmatched. Germline V gene sequence: CDR1 LGHDT, CDR2 YNNKEL (reference sequence). The CDR3 length is 17 residues. The CDR3 bases are TGTGCCAGCAGCCCACCCTGGACTAGCGGGCTTAAAGAGACCCAGTACTTC. It yields the protein CASSPPWTSGLKETQYF.

A single count supports this clonotype. Little can be read into the size of this beta chain, an off-target read in a library designed for alpha chains. The genes are TRBV1 and TRBJ2-1; the table assigns TRBD2, which was not confirmed against the DNA. TRBV1 is reported as a pseudogene. The CDR3 has 16 residues. CDR3 DNA: TGCACCAGCAGCCTGTCTAGCGGAGACTCCTACAATGAGCAGTTCTTC. It encodes CTSSLSSGDSYNEQFF.

In this sample, this clonotype turned up many times. Since it is a stray read in a library aimed at alpha chains, this beta chain has a size that is not meaningful. The chain uses TRBV20-1 and TRBJ2-7, with D possibly being TRBD1 (6 bases). Trimming left V 0 bases short and J 6 bases short, with 18 bases between. This CDR3 contains 15 residues. Germline loops: CDR1 DFQATT, CDR2 SNEGSKA (reference sequence). The CDR3 DNA follows: TGCAGTGCTAGAGACTTCCGGCAGGGGAATGGCGAGCAGTACTTC. Amino acids: CSARDFRQGNGEQYF.

This clonotype has at least ten counts. This beta chain lies outside the target of a library built for alpha chains; its clone size means little. The chain recombines TRBV20-1 with TRBJ1-2; D is ambiguous. The CDR3 loop spans 13 amino acids. Per germline, CDR1 DFQATT and CDR2 SNEGSKA (reference sequence). The germline V and J ends were trimmed by 6 bases and 2 bases, with 13 bases remaining between them. The chain's CDR3 is CSAALPGNYGYTF. The CDR3 DNA follows: TGCAGTGCGGCCCTACCGGGGAACTATGGCTACACCTTC.

The sample holds many counts of this clonotype. This beta chain turned up in a library designed for alpha chains; as an off-target read, its abundance says little. J is TRBJ2-7 and V is TRBV30, with 7 bases aligning to TRBD1. Trimming removed 6 bases from V and 4 bases from J; junction bases left unmatched: 6. The CDR3 consists of 12 residues. The V gene's germline CDR1 is GTSNPN and CDR2 SVGIG (reference sequence). The CDR3: CACSRQGYEQYF. The CDR3 region has the DNA TGTGCCTGCTCCCGACAGGGTTACGAGCAGTACTTC.

This clonotype was counted ten times or more. This beta chain is an off-target read within a library intended for alpha chains, so its frequency means little. The chain combines TRBV29-1 with TRBJ2-1; 11 bases match TRBD2. The trim removed 8 bases at V and 7 bases at J, leaving 16 bases unmatched. CDR1 is SQVTM and CDR2 is ANQGSEA in the germline V gene. The CDR3 is 16 residues long. CDR3 bases: TGCAGCTCTCAAGGAGCTAGCGGGAGGCCGGAGAATGAGCAGTTCTTC. Translating gives CSSQGASGRPENEQFF.

This clonotype was seen more than once but under ten times. Because this beta chain is a stray read in a library intended to capture alpha chains, its abundance should not be given much weight. The chain employs TRBV3-1 and TRBJ1-1, with D maybe TRBD1 (5 bases). This CDR3 region has 17 residues. Germline CDR1 reads LGHDT; CDR2 reads YNNKEL (reference sequence). Trimming left V 0 bases short and J 1 base short, with 15 bases between. CDR3 nucleotides: TGTGCCAGCAGCCAAGATATCGGGCAGGGAGGGAACACTGAAGCTTTCTTT. This sequence encodes CASSQDIGQGGNTEAFF.

As for this clonotype: The library was prepared for alpha chains; this beta chain is a stray read, so its frequency means little. This rearrangement joins TRBV6-2 or TRBV6-3 to TRBJ2-5; D call uncertain. V lost 0 bases, J lost 4 bases, and 0 bases lay in between. The CDR3 is made up of 11 amino acids. Germline V gene sequence: CDR1 MNHEY, CDR2 SVGEGT. Written as DNA, the CDR3 is TGTGCCAGCAGTTACTCAGAGACCCAGTACTTC. It codes for CASSYSETQYF.

The sample holds many counts of this clonotype. This beta chain is a stray sequence in a library constructed for alpha chains; its clone size is not meaningful. The chain combines TRBV7-2 with TRBJ2-5; 11 nucleotides match TRBD2. The CDR3 length is 17 residues. Trimming took 0 bases from V and 4 from J; bases not matched to a gene: 7. Germline V CDR1 and CDR2: SGHTA, FQGNSA. CDR3 sequence reads: CASSLATSGVSRETQYF. As DNA, the CDR3 is TGTGCCAGCAGCTTAGCGACTAGCGGGGTTTCTCGAGAGACCCAGTACTTC.

Comment on this clonotype: The size of this beta chain means little, since it is a stray read in a library made for alpha chains. V usage is TRBV7-9 and J usage is TRBJ2-2; 12 positions match TRBD1. The CDR3 spans 15 residues. In germline, CDR1 is SEHNR, CDR2 FQNEAQ (reference sequence). The J segment lost 3 bases and the V segment lost 8 bases, leaving 4 bases of the junction unmatched. The CDR3: CASRGQGAYTGELFF. The DNA for the CDR3 is TGTGCCAGCCGGGGACAGGGGGCGTACACCGGGGAGCTGTTTTTT.

By sample share, this clonotype is medium-sized (0.01 to 0.1%). This beta chain appears as a stray read in a library generated for alpha chains; its size is not informative. Written as DNA, the CDR3 is TGTGCCAGCCGCCTAGCGGGAGGGTTGGCTACGCAGTATTTT. Translated: CASRLAGGLATQYF. The chain recombines TRBV27 with TRBJ2-3; 12 bases line up with TRBD2. Germline trimming cut 8 bases from V and 8 bases from J; bases unmatched to any gene: 8. Germline V lookup: CDR1 MNHEY, CDR2 SMNVEV (reference sequence). This CDR3 is built from 14 residues.

This clonotype was counted ten times or more. The library was built for alpha chains, so this beta chain is an off-target read and its size means little. This chain uses TRBV29-1 with TRBJ2-2; no clear D. Germline lookup yields CDR1 SQVTM and CDR2 ANQGSEA. Trimming removed 5 bases from V and 3 bases from J, with 4 bases in between. The CDR3 has 11 amino acids. In DNA, the CDR3 is TGCAGCGTTTCTTACACCGGGGAGCTGTTTTTT. Amino acids: CSVSYTGELFF.

This clonotype was recorded many times. This beta chain is off target for a library built for alpha chains, so its abundance means little. The CDR3 loop is CASSYYSRGNEQFF. In nucleotides, the CDR3 is TGTGCCAGCAGTTATTACTCAAGGGGGAATGAGCAGTTCTTC. The chain links TRBV6-5 to TRBJ2-1; tentative D call: TRBD1 (6 bases). The V gene's germline CDR1 is MNHEY and CDR2 SVGAGI. Trimming left V 3 bases short and J 7 bases short, with 13 bases between. The CDR3 covers 14 residues.

This clonotype was seen many times. Found in a library prepared for alpha chains, this beta chain is an off-target read, and its abundance has little meaning. The chain has TRBV9 and TRBJ2-6, with D perhaps matching TRBD1 or TRBD2 (6 bases each). This CDR3 region has 15 residues. Germline V gene data show CDR1 as SGDLS and CDR2 as YYNGEE. Trimming stripped 4 bases from V and 3 bases from J, with 11 bases between. The CDR3 region is CASSPEGGGANVLTF. CDR3 DNA sequence: TGTGCCAGCAGCCCCGAGGGGGGTGGGGCCAACGTCCTGACTTTC.

Remarks on this clonotype: This beta chain turned up in a library designed for alpha chains; as an off-target read, its abundance says little. The chain has TRBV30 and TRBJ2-7; the match to TRBD1 covers 9 bases. CDR1 GTSNPN and CDR2 SVGIG come from the germline V gene (reference sequence). This CDR3 region has 14 residues. V shed 5 bases, J shed 4 bases, and the junction held 9 bases outside the gene matches. The chain's CDR3 is CAWVPGQGFYEQYF. The CDR3 DNA reads TGTGCCTGGGTTCCGGGACAGGGTTTTTACGAGCAGTACTTC.